This passage covers 4 T cell receptor beta chains from one sample sequenced in a study of CD8 T cells in ankylosing spondylitis (dated by TCRdb to between 2016 and 2019). Libraries were prepared through 5' RACE. Sequencing used an Illumina HiSeq 2500. TCRdb trimmed the raw reads at Q25, called clones with MiXCR and kept productive beta chains. Every distinct CDR3 protein forms one entry, paired with its most common genes and DNA. This sample lists hundreds of thousands of distinct CDR3 sequences; roughly 12% were detected once. 0.51% of the sample is held by the ten biggest clonotypes. No antigen has been assigned to these receptors. Results and caveats for the whole study, not just this receptor: Blood from ankylosing spondylitis patients appeared to be characterized by a TCR beta motif composed of eight highly homologous amino acid variants.

Material for sequencing was blood, either unsorted or a sorted T cell fraction (not recorded which). These TCRs come from a male donor with ankylosing spondylitis.

This chain links TRBV7-9 with TRBJ2-3; TRBD2 agrees at 8 bases. J was trimmed by 3 bases and V by 5 bases; bases with no gene match: 13. The germline CDR1 and CDR2 sequences are SEHNR and FQNEAQ (reference sequence). The CDR3 is made up of 17 amino acids. In DNA, the CDR3 is TGTGCCAGCAGCCTTCGACTGGCGGGAGGCTTTACAGATACGCAGTATTTT. Its translation: CASSLRLAGGFTDTQYF.

This clonotype was observed at least ten times. V gene TRBV29-1 combines with J gene TRBJ2-5, with D possibly TRBD2 on 6 matching bases. Germline V gene lookup returns CDR1 SQVTM and CDR2 ANQGSEA. Trimming removed 7 bases from V and 7 bases from J, with 22 bases in between. CDR3 length equals 14 residues. The CDR3 DNA reads as TGCAGCGCTATACTAGCCGGGAGCGTTGGGACCCAGTACTTC. This encodes CSAILAGSVGTQYF.

The chain links TRBV6-1 to TRBJ2-5; TRBD2 aligns across 10 bases. The CDR3 has 14 residues. V shed 5 bases, J shed 5 bases, and the junction held 5 bases outside the gene matches. Looked up from germline, CDR1 is MNHNS and CDR2 is SASEGT. CDR3 loop: CASSQREGGETQYF. The CDR3, as DNA: TGTGCCAGCAGTCAGCGGGAGGGAGGTGAGACCCAGTACTTC.

With respect to this clonotype: Germline is not matched at one junction end, which may reflect a read error. This chain links TRBV20-1 with TRBJ2-7; tentatively, D is TRBD2 (5 bases). Germline values: CDR1 DFQATT, CDR2 SNEGSKA (reference sequence). This CDR3 region has 13 residues. The CDR3 DNA is TGCAGTGCTGGAGAGAGGGCAGCCTACGAGCAGTACTTC. Protein product: CSAGERAAYEQYF.